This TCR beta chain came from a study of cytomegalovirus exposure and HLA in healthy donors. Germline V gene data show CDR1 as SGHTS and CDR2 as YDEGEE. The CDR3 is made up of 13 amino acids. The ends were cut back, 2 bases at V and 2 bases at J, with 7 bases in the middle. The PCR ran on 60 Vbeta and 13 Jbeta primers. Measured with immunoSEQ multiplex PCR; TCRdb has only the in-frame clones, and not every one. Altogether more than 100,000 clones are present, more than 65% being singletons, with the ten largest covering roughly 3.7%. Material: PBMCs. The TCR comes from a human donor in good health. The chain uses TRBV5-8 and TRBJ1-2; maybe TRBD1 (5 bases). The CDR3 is CASSFGGNYGYTF. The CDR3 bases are TGTGCCAGCAGCTTTGGGGGGAACTATGGCTACACCTTC.